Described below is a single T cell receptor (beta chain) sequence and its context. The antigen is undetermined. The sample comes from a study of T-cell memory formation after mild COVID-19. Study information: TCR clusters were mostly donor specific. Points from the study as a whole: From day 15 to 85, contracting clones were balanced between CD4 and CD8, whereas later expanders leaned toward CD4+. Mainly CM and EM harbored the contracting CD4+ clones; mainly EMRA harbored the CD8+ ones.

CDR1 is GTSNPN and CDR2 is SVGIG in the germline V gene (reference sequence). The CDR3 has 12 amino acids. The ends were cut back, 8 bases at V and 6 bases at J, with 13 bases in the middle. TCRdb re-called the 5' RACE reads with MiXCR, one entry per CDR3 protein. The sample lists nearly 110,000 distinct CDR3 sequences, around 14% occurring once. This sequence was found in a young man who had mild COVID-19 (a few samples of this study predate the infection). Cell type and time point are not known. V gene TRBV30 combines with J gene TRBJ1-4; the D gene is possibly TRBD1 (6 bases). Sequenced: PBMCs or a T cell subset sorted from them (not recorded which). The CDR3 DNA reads TGTGCCGGTGGAGGGGGGTATGAAAAACTGTTTTTT. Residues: CAGGGGYEKLFF. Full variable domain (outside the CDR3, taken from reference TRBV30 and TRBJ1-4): SQTIHQWPATLVQPVGSPLSLECTVEGTSNPNLYWYRQAAGRGLQLLFYSVGIGQISSEVPQNLSASRPQDRQFILSSKKLLLSDSGFYLCAGGGGYEKLFFGSGTQLSVL.